This T cell receptor beta chain was profiled in a study of blood T cells in healthy people across ages. Regarding this clonotype: What it binds is unknown.

The V gene's germline CDR1 is MNHEY and CDR2 SVGAGI. The CDR3 has 16 amino acids. Trimming left V 7 bases short and J 0 bases short, with 15 bases between. Notes on the study in general: The unknown donor CMV status may have confounded expanded clonotype changes. Researchers judged that diversity estimates from one million T cells fell short of true values.

Healthy Caucasians from Russia aged about 6 to 100 served as donors. Combining a sample-barcoded 5' primer with a J-beta primer mix, a second PCR ran for roughly 6 to 12 cycles. Each cDNA molecule was tagged by a template-switch adaptor with 12 random nucleotides. Via MiXCR, TCRdb re-called the 5' RACE reads, giving one row per CDR3 protein. Seen here are about 1,800,000 distinct CDR3 sequences, 28% observed once, and the top ten hold 6.5% to 8.5%. The specimen was blood. The V and J genes are TRBV6-5 and TRBJ2-2; D call uncertain. This sequence was found in a woman aged 25 to 39 in good health. DNA of the CDR3: TGTGCCAGCACCCCACTTGACGCTGCGAACACCGGGGAGCTGTTTTTT. Its translation is CASTPLDAANTGELFF.